The 27 T cell receptor beta chains in this list originate from one sample, sequenced in a study of vaccination and CD4 T cells after COVID-19. For these receptors, no antigen is known. The treatment: approximately nine-day PBMC culture with coronavirus spike peptide pools or control peptides (ViraFEST assay). Cultured CD4+ T cell DNA underwent sequencing with the Oncomine TCR Beta short-read assay. TCRdb reprocessed the PCR reads with MiXCR, giving one entry per CDR3 protein. The top ten clones hold more than 30% of a sample with 12,000 or so distinct CDR3 sequences, approximately 50% of them seen once. Material: CD4+ T cells from blood, cultured in vitro. The receptors originated from a human donor who had recovered from COVID-19.

The DNA for the CDR3 is TGTGCCAGCAGTGAAGCGGGCTACACTGAAGCTTTCTTT. Protein product: CASSEAGYTEAFF. The chain links TRBV2 to TRBJ1-1; no definite D call. Trimming removed 0 bases from V and 3 bases from J, with 5 bases in between. CDR1 is SNHLY, CDR2 FYNNEI, per germline. This CDR3 is built from 13 residues.

There are a few counts of this clonotype. This chain uses TRBV7-6 with TRBJ1-2, with 8 bases matching TRBD1. The V segment lost 4 bases and the J segment 4 bases; nucleotides outside the gene matches: 8. This CDR3 has 15 amino acids. CDR1 SGHVS and CDR2 FNYEAQ come from the germline V gene. The CDR3 region has the DNA TGTGCCAGCAGCTCTCAGGGGGCGCAACCCTATGGCTACACCTTC. Protein sequence: CASSSQGAQPYGYTF.

This clonotype has only a few counts. The J gene is TRBJ2-7, the V gene TRBV2, with 7 positions matching TRBD2. Germline V gives CDR1 SNHLY, CDR2 FYNNEI. The V segment lost 7 bases and the J segment 7 bases; nucleotides outside the gene matches: 10. There are 13 residues in the CDR3. The CDR3 spells CASTPEKAGEQYF. In DNA form, the CDR3 reads TGTGCCAGCACCCCCGAAAAAGCGGGGGAGCAGTACTTC.

The rearrangement links TRBV27 to TRBJ2-3; 12 bases are a match to TRBD1. The germline gives CDR1 MNHEY, CDR2 SMNVEV (reference sequence). V shed 1 base, J shed 2 bases, and the junction held 4 bases outside the gene matches. CDR3 size: 17 residues. CDR3 region: CASSLWGDRGPTDTQYF. CDR3 nucleotide sequence: TGTGCCAGCAGTTTATGGGGGGACAGGGGGCCCACAGATACGCAGTATTTT.

This clonotype was picked up a small number of times. The chain carries TRBV7-9 and TRBJ1-1; no firm D call. CDR3 length: 23 residues. Germline CDR1 reads SEHNR; CDR2 reads FQNEAQ (reference sequence). Deletions cut 7 bases from V and 0 bases from J, with 39 bases between. CDR3 sequence (DNA): TGTGCCAGCACCAACCAGACATCTATGTACTTCACCCTGTTTACCTTTATGAACACTGAAGCTTTCTTT. Translation: CASTNQTSMYFTLFTFMNTEAFF. Full variable domain (remainder filled in from reference TRBV7-9 and TRBJ1-1): DTGVSQNPRHKITKRGQNVTFRCDPISEHNRLYWYRQTLGQGPEFLTYFQNEAQLEKSRLLSDRFSAERPKGSFSTLEIQRTEQGDSAMYLCASTNQTSMYFTLFTFMNTEAFFGQGTRLTVV.

The rearrangement links TRBV11-2 to TRBJ2-5, with TRBD2 as a possible D gene (6 bases). Trimming left V 0 bases short and J 4 bases short, with 12 bases between. Germline assignment: CDR1 SGHAT and CDR2 FQNNGV. The CDR3 covers 15 residues. This chain's CDR3 is CASSLDGSKRETQYF. The CDR3 nucleotides are TGTGCCAGCAGCTTAGACGGGAGTAAGAGAGAGACCCAGTACTTC.

This clonotype was seen more than once but under ten times. This chain joins TRBV15 and TRBJ1-2, with D unresolved. V lost 1 base and J 1 base, leaving 4 bases between the germline ends. The CDR3 has 13 amino acids. The germline gives CDR1 LNHNV, CDR2 YYDKDF (reference sequence). The CDR3 DNA sequence: TGTGCCACCAGCAGAGCCGGTAACTATGGCTACACCTTC. It codes for CATSRAGNYGYTF.

The V call is TRBV7-9, the J call TRBJ1-1; 8 bases are a match to TRBD1. Germline assignment: CDR1 SEHNR and CDR2 FQNEAQ (reference sequence). With 7 bases clipped from V and 1 base from J, the junction kept 8 bases outside the gene matches. The CDR3 consists of 15 residues. The CDR3 sequence: CASTHPGQGNTEAFF. The CDR3 DNA reads TGTGCCAGCACCCACCCAGGACAGGGGAACACTGAAGCTTTCTTT.

This clonotype was counted between two and nine times. The chain is built from TRBV25-1 and TRBJ2-5, with D perhaps matching TRBD1 (7 bases). Deletions cut 8 bases from V and 5 bases from J, with 15 bases between. The CDR3 totals 13 residues. The germline V gene has CDR1 MGHDK and CDR2 SYGVNS. CDR3 sequence: CASGTTGRETQYF. The CDR3 region has the DNA TGTGCCAGCGGTACGACAGGGAGGGAGACCCAGTACTTC. The whole variable domain, remainder taken from reference TRBV25-1 and TRBJ2-5, is EADIYQTPRYLVIGTGKKITLECSQTMGHDKMYWYQQDPGMELHLIHYSYGVNSTEKGDLSSESTVSRIRTEHFPLTLESARPSHTSQYLCASGTTGRETQYFGPGTRLLVL.

V usage is TRBV19 and J usage is TRBJ1-2, with D hard to call. V was pared by 4 bases and J by 4 bases, with 16 bases between. This CDR3 is 15 amino acids long. The germline V gene has CDR1 LNHDA and CDR2 SQIVND (reference sequence). The CDR3 spells CASSTPTVTRYGYTF. CDR3 sequence (DNA): TGTGCCAGTAGTACCCCTACCGTTACCCGCTATGGCTACACCTTC.

The chain has TRBV12-3 or TRBV12-4 and TRBJ1-2; 9 bases align to TRBD1. The trim removed 5 bases at V and 4 bases at J, leaving 11 bases unmatched. There are 16 residues in the CDR3. CDR3 sequence (DNA): TGTGCCAGCAGTCCGACTTACAGGGGGCGCCTCTATGGCTACACCTTC. This translates into CASSPTYRGRLYGYTF.

V is TRBV7-3 and J is TRBJ2-2; 7 bases agree with TRBD2. The CDR3 is 14 residues long. The trim removed 5 bases at V and 3 bases at J, leaving 3 bases unmatched. Germline assignment: CDR1 SGHTA and CDR2 FQGTGA. This CDR3 is CASSKTSYTGELFF. DNA of the CDR3: TGTGCCAGCAGCAAGACTAGCTACACCGGGGAGCTGTTTTTT.

The chain carries TRBV6-1 and TRBJ1-5; D might be TRBD1 (6 bases). Trimming left V 6 bases short and J 5 bases short, with 11 bases between. CDR3 length: 13 amino acids. Germline V gene sequence: CDR1 MNHNS, CDR2 SASEGT. CDR3 amino acids: CASRRGADQPQHF. CDR3 nucleotide sequence: TGTGCCAGCAGGAGGGGGGCAGATCAGCCCCAGCATTTT.

The rearrangement uses TRBV28 and TRBJ2-2; TRBD2 aligns across 16 bases. Germline CDR1 and CDR2: MDHEN and SYDVKM. J gave up 1 base and V 6 bases, and 14 bases lay outside the gene matches. CDR3 size: 21 residues. The CDR3 region has the DNA TGTGCCAGCAGACACCCGGGACTAGCGGGAGGGAGCGGGCGGAACACCGGGGAGCTGTTTTTT. Encoded protein: CASRHPGLAGGSGRNTGELFF.

V and J are TRBV6-1 and TRBJ2-7; weak D call: TRBD1 (6 bases). The CDR3 has 15 residues. Trimming removed 6 bases at V and 3 bases at J, with 18 bases between. Germline V gene lookup returns CDR1 MNHNS and CDR2 SASEGT. The CDR3 is CASRAIPGQNYEQYF. In DNA form, the CDR3 reads TGTGCCAGCAGAGCTATACCGGGACAAAACTACGAGCAGTACTTC.

This chain joins TRBV4-3 and TRBJ1-2, with 7 bases lining up with TRBD1. V gave up 3 bases and J gave up 5 bases; unmatched junction bases: 12. The CDR3 is 16 amino acids. Germline loops: CDR1 LGHNA, CDR2 YSLEER. The DNA for the CDR3 is TGCGCCAGCAGCCAGGAACAGGGGATATCCCAGTATGGCTACACCTTC. Translating it yields CASSQEQGISQYGYTF.

This clonotype was detected only a few times. The rearrangement uses TRBV7-2 and TRBJ2-5; 14 nucleotides match TRBD2. This CDR3 is 16 amino acids long. V was pared by 1 base and J by 2 bases, with 0 bases of the junction left unmatched. Germline values: CDR1 SGHTA, CDR2 FQGNSA. CDR3 loop: CASSLGLAGGQETQYF. The CDR3 DNA reads as TGTGCCAGCAGCTTAGGACTAGCGGGGGGGCAAGAGACCCAGTACTTC.

The rearrangement links TRBV19 to TRBJ1-5, with D tentatively TRBD1 (5 bases). The CDR3 runs to 14 residues. V was cut by 6 bases and J by 7 bases, with 16 bases left in between. The germline CDR1 and CDR2 sequences are LNHDA and SQIVND (reference sequence). CDR3 amino acids: CASSREQARQPQHF. The DNA of the CDR3 is TGTGCCAGTAGCAGGGAACAAGCGAGACAGCCCCAGCATTTT.

CDR3 loop: CASSLDGETQYF. The CDR3 DNA is TGTGCCAGCAGCTTAGACGGAGAGACCCAGTACTTC. The chain joins TRBV7-6 to TRBJ2-5; D unclear. V was cut by 1 base and J by 4 bases, with 4 bases left in between. Germline lookup yields CDR1 SGHVS and CDR2 FNYEAQ. The CDR3 is 12 residues long.

This clonotype was seen a few times. The CDR3 loop reads CASSLTGSNQPQHF. The CDR3 DNA reads TGTGCCAGCAGTTTGACAGGGAGCAATCAGCCCCAGCATTTT. This chain joins TRBV7-9 and TRBJ1-5, with 7 bases aligning to TRBD1. The CDR3 covers 14 residues. V was clipped by 6 bases and J by 1 base; unmatched bases: 3. Germline V lookup: CDR1 SEHNR, CDR2 FQNEAQ (reference sequence).

This clonotype was seen more than once but under ten times. The V call is TRBV6-1, the J call TRBJ2-2; TRBD2 might be the D (6 bases). Trimming pared 7 bases from V and 4 bases from J, leaving 16 bases between. The CDR3 length is 15 residues. Germline V CDR1 and CDR2: MNHNS, SASEGT. CDR3 sequence reads: CASIPEGSGTGELFF. The DNA for the CDR3 is TGTGCCAGCATCCCGGAGGGGTCGGGCACCGGGGAGCTGTTTTTT.

This chain links TRBV6-1 with TRBJ1-4, with D perhaps TRBD1 (6 bases). V was clipped by 6 bases and J by 6 bases, with 17 bases between them. CDR1 is MNHNS, CDR2 SASEGT, per germline. This CDR3 region has 15 residues. CDR3 in amino acids: CASRDSERADEKLFF. DNA of the CDR3: TGTGCCAGCAGGGACAGCGAGAGAGCCGATGAAAAACTGTTTTTT.

This chain connects TRBV27 to TRBJ1-1, with 7 nucleotides matching TRBD1. This CDR3 contains 14 residues. V trimming: 5 bases; J trimming: 4 bases; junction bases outside the gene matches: 7. Germline CDR1 reads MNHEY; CDR2 reads SMNVEV (reference sequence). The CDR3 sequence is CASSTRGGPTEAFF. For the CDR3, the DNA is TGTGCCAGCAGTACCCGAGGGGGCCCCACTGAAGCTTTCTTT.

The J gene is TRBJ1-1, the V gene TRBV2; D is undetermined. CDR3 length equals 13 residues. Trimming pared 1 base from V and 4 bases from J, leaving 7 bases between. Germline lookup yields CDR1 SNHLY and CDR2 FYNNEI. The CDR3 DNA sequence: TGTGCCAGCAGTGAAGAAGGACGCACTGAAGCTTTCTTT. This translates into CASSEEGRTEAFF.

This rearrangement joins TRBV6-1 to TRBJ2-3; D not certain. The V end lost 2 bases, the J end lost 3 bases, and 12 bases lay between the germline ends. There are 15 residues in the CDR3. The germline V gene has CDR1 MNHNS and CDR2 SASEGT. CDR3 sequence reads: CASSEIGRRTDTQYF. Here the CDR3 DNA reads TGTGCCAGCAGTGAAATAGGCAGGCGGACAGATACGCAGTATTTT.

The chain is built from TRBV19 and TRBJ1-1; TRBD1 is a possible D gene (6 bases). The CDR3 totals 14 residues. CDR1 and CDR2 from the germline V gene are LNHDA and SQIVND (reference sequence). Trimming left V 3 bases short and J 10 bases short, with 18 bases between. The CDR3 here is CASSMGTGGVGAFF. The DNA of the CDR3 is TGTGCCAGTAGTATGGGCACCGGGGGCGTTGGAGCTTTCTTT. Looking up the rest from reference TRBV19 and TRBJ1-1 gives the full variable domain: DGGITQSPKYLFRKEGQNVTLSCEQNLNHDAMYWYRQDPGQGLRLIYYSQIVNDFQKGDIAEGYSVSREKKESFPLTVTSAQKNPTAFYLCASSMGTGGVGAFFGQGTRLTVV.

This rearrangement joins TRBV6-1 to TRBJ2-7, with a possible D match to TRBD2 (5 bases). The germline gives CDR1 MNHNS, CDR2 SASEGT. V gave up 6 bases and J gave up 4 bases, with 7 bases separating them. CDR3 size: 11 residues. CDR3 protein: CASSGGYEQYF. In DNA form, the CDR3 reads TGTGCCAGCAGCGGAGGATACGAGCAGTACTTC.